This T cell receptor beta chain was captured in a study of shared clonotypes between healthy human individuals. Note on this clone: Its target is not known.

This CDR3 region has 11 residues. The V gene's germline CDR1 is SGDLS and CDR2 YYNGEE. V was clipped by 4 bases and J by 8 bases, with 6 bases between them. Sequencing used immunoSEQ multiplex PCR; TCRdb keeps in-frame clones, though not all of them. The sample comprises millions of clones, about 95% of which are singletons, and 1.1% rests with the top ten. Notes on the study in general: In contrast to clonotypes shared by all four donors, non-shared clonotypes had lower generation probabilities.

Naive CD8 cells, CD45RO-negative and positively selected for CCR7, excluded terminally differentiated effector memory CD45RA+ cells. Specimen: naive CD8+ T cells sorted from blood. The V and J genes are TRBV9 and TRBJ1-4, with unresolved D. This clonotype was obtained from a man younger than 35 in good health. This CDR3 is CASSLGEKLFF. CDR3 DNA: TGTGCCAGCAGCCTCGGGGAAAAACTGTTTTTT.